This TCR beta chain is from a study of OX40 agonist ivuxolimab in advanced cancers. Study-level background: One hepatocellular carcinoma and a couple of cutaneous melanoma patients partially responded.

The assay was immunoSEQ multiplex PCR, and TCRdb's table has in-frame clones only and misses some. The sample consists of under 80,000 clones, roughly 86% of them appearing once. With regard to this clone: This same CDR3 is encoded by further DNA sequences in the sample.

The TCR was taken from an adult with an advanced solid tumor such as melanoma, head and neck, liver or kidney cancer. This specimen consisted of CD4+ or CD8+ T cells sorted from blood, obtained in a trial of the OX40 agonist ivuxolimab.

CDR3 coding DNA: TGTGCCAGCAGCTTCTCCTTCTCTGGAAACACCATATATTTT. This sequence encodes CASSFSFSGNTIYF. The V call is TRBV5-6, the J call TRBJ1-3; no reliable D call. The V gene lost 2 bases and the J gene lost 0 bases, with 6 bases spanning the gap. In germline, CDR1 is SGHDT, CDR2 YYEEEE. CDR3 length equals 14 residues. Based on the CDR3 plus reference TRBV5-6 and TRBJ1-3, the full variable domain is DAGVTQSPTHLIKTRGQQVTLRCSPKSGHDTVSWYQQALGQGPQFIFQYYEEEERQRGNFPDRFSGHQFPNYSSELNVNALLLGDSALYLCASSFSFSGNTIYFGEGSWLTVV.